Following are 14 T cell receptor beta chains from one sample sequenced in a study of human CD8 memory T cell subsets. Libraries targeted TCR beta using 5' RACE with UMIs. TCRdb reworked the 5' RACE reads into one entry per CDR3 protein, no DNA. Recorded here are 6,500 to 8,000 distinct CDR3 sequences; the top ten clones represent under 25%. Sequenced material: CD8+ T cells from PBMCs. These receptors were taken from a human donor in good health.

The chain combines TRBV12-3 or TRBV12-4 with TRBJ2-1. The CDR3 covers 14 residues. CDR3 sequence: CASRGGAVSHEQFF.

V is TRBV5-1 and J is TRBJ2-1. CDR3 length: 15 residues. Germline lookup yields CDR1 SGHRS and CDR2 YFSETQ. CDR3 amino acids: CASSLRQGSYNEQFF.

This chain links TRBV6-1 with TRBJ2-5; the D call of TRBD1 rests on TCRdb alone, since no DNA is present to check it. CDR3 size: 14 residues. Looked up from germline, CDR1 is MNHNS and CDR2 is SASEGT. This CDR3 is CASSVGRGRETQYF.

The J gene is TRBJ2-1, the V gene TRBV27; TCRdb reports TRBD2, a call that lacks DNA to check it against. CDR1 is MNHEY and CDR2 is SMNVEV in the germline V gene (reference sequence). The CDR3 is 17 residues long. The CDR3 sequence: CASSLWASGTSYNEQFF.

The V and J genes are TRBV25-1 and TRBJ2-1; the TRBD1 assignment by TCRdb is unverifiable without DNA. The CDR3 spans 14 residues. Germline loops: CDR1 MGHDK, CDR2 SYGVNS. The CDR3 sequence is CASSPIPGNNEQFF. The whole variable domain, remainder taken from reference TRBV25-1 and TRBJ2-1, is EADIYQTPRYLVIGTGKKITLECSQTMGHDKMYWYQQDPGMELHLIHYSYGVNSTEKGDLSSESTVSRIRTEHFPLTLESARPSHTSQYLCASSPIPGNNEQFFGPGTRLTVL.

This clonotype shows up as medium-sized by frequency. CDR3 sequence: CASSYTDGPGNTIYF. This chain connects TRBV7-6 to TRBJ1-3. The CDR3 consists of 15 residues. The germline V gene encodes CDR1 SGHVS and CDR2 FNYEAQ.

By frequency, this clonotype registers large (0.1 to 1%). This chain uses TRBV30 with TRBJ1-5. The germline gives CDR1 GTSNPN, CDR2 SVGIG (reference sequence). The CDR3 spans 15 residues. The CDR3 loop is CASSGTDAYNQPQHF.

V gene TRBV3-1 combines with J gene TRBJ2-3. Looked up from germline, CDR1 is LGHDT and CDR2 is YNNKEL (reference sequence). This CDR3 spans 13 amino acids. The CDR3 sequence is CASSQPLTDTQYF.

V and J are TRBV18 and TRBJ2-1. The CDR3 is 13 amino acids. Germline CDR1 is KGHSH and CDR2 is LQKENI. Here the CDR3 reads CASSPPGGDEQFF. Complete variable domain (other parts from reference TRBV18 and TRBJ2-1): NAGVMQNPRHLVRRRGQEARLRCSPMKGHSHVYWYRQLPEEGLKFMVYLQKENIIDESGMPKERFSAEFPKEGPSILRIQQVVRGDSAAYFCASSPPGGDEQFFGPGTRLTVL.

This chain links TRBV12-3 or TRBV12-4 with TRBJ2-3; TCRdb lists TRBD1, though no DNA is available to test this call. The length of the CDR3 is 14 residues. CDR3 amino acids: CASSRPGGTDTQYF.

The chain joins TRBV6-5 to TRBJ2-1; lacking DNA, the TRBD1 call made by TCRdb goes unchecked. Germline V gives CDR1 MNHEY, CDR2 SVGAGI. This CDR3 is 17 amino acids long. CDR3 in amino acids: CASSFLPGGASYNEQFF.

This chain connects TRBV7-9 to TRBJ1-1; TCRdb outputs TRBD1, but without DNA this stays unchecked. The germline CDR1 and CDR2 sequences are SEHNR and FQNEAQ (reference sequence). CDR3 length: 12 amino acids. CDR3 sequence: CASVVSGGEAFF.

The chain combines TRBV3-1 with TRBJ1-3; TCRdb selects TRBD1, and the lack of DNA leaves this call unchecked. CDR1 and CDR2 (germline): LGHDT, YNNKEL (reference sequence). The CDR3 runs 14 residues. This chain's CDR3 is CASSHPASGNTIYF.

The rearrangement links TRBV20-1 to TRBJ2-1; as DNA is missing, the TRBD2 call by TCRdb cannot be tested. CDR3 size: 16 residues. Germline CDR1 reads DFQATT; CDR2 reads SNEGSKA (reference sequence). CDR3 sequence reads: CSANELRTSGYNEQFF.